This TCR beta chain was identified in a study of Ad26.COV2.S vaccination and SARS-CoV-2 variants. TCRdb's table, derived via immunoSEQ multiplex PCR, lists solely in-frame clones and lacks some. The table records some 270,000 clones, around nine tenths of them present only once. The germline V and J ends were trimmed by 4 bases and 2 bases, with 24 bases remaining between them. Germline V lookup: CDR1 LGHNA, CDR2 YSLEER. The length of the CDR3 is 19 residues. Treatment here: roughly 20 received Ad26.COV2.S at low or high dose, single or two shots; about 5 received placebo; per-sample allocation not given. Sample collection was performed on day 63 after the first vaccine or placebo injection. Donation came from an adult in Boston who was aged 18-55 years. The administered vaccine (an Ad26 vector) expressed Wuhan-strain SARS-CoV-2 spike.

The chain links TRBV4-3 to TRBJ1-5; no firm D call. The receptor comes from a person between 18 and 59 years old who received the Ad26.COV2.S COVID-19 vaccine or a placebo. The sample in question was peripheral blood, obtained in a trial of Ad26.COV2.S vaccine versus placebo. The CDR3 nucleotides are TGCGCCAGCAGCCTTTATTTCGGGAGCGGCGCATTAGGCAATCAGCCCCAGCATTTT. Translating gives CASSLYFGSGALGNQPQHF.